This record looks at one T cell receptor (beta chain) sequence and its context. Its antigen is as yet unknown. This specimen comes from a study of cytomegalovirus exposure and HLA in healthy donors. Findings and caveats of the study: Most sequenced TCRs were rare (though some public TCRs occurred in many donors).

60 Vbeta and 13 Jbeta primers were used in PCR. Repertoires were generated with immunoSEQ multiplex PCR, while TCRdb's copy carries only in-frame clones and drops some. The table records about 130,000 clones, 83% of them present only once. This CDR3 region has 14 residues. The V gene's germline CDR1 is LGHNA and CDR2 YSLEER. V lost 4 bases to trimming and J lost 6 bases, with 15 bases between them. The sequence was obtained from a woman in her thirties or forties in good health and CMV-seropositive. Sequencing input: PBMCs. The chain has TRBV4-3 and TRBJ1-1; TRBD1 is a possible D gene (5 bases). The chain's CDR3 is CASSLSKGFPEAFF. DNA for the CDR3: TGCGCCAGCAGCCTTTCAAAGGGGTTTCCTGAAGCTTTCTTT.